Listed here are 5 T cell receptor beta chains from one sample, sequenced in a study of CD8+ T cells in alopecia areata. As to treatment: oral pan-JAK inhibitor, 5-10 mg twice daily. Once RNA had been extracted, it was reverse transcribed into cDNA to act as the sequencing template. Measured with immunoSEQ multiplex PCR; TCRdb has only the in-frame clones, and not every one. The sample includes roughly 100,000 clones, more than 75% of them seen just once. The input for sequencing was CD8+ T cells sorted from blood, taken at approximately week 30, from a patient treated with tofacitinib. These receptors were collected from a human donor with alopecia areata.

The CDR3 nucleotides read TGTGCCAGCAGCTTAGGATTAGCGGGAAGCCCCTACAATGAGCAGTTCTTC. Its protein product is CASSLGLAGSPYNEQFF. The J gene is TRBJ2-1, the V gene TRBV7-2, with TRBD2 matching over 8 bases. V shed 1 base and J 2 bases; nucleotides not matched to a gene: 7. Germline-derived CDR1 and CDR2 are SGHTA and FQGNSA. CDR3 length equals 17 residues.

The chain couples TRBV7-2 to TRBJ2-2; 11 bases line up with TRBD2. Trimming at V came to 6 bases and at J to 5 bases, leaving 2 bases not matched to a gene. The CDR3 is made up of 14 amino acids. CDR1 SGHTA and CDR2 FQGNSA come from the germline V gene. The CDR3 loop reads CASRGLAGTGELFF. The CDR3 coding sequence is TGTGCCAGCAGAGGACTAGCGGGTACCGGGGAGCTGTTTTTT. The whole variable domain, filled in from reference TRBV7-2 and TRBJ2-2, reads GAGVSQSPSNKVTEKGKDVELRCDPISGHTALYWYRQSLGQGLEFLIYFQGNSAPDKSGLPSDRFSAERTGGSVSTLTIQRTQQEDSAVYLCASRGLAGTGELFFGEGSRLTVL.

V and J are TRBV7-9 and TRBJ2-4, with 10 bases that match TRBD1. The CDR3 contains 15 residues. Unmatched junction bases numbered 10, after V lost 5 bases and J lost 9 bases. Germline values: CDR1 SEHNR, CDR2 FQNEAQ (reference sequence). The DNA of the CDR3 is TGTGCCAGCAGCCTACCTGACAGGGGGCGAATCATTCAGTACTTC. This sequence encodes CASSLPDRGRIIQYF.

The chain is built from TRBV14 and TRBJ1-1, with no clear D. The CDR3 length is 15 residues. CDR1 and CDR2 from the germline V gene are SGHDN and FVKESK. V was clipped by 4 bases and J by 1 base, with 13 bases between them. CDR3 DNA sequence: TGTGCCAGCAGCCCTATAACCCGGGGGAACACTGAAGCTTTCTTT. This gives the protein CASSPITRGNTEAFF.

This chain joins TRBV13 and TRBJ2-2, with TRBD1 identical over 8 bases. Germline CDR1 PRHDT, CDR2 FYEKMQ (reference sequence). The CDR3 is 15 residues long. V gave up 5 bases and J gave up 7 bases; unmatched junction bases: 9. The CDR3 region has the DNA TGTGCCAGCAGCGGGCCTGGACAGGGCTTCGGGGAGCTGTTTTTT. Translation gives CASSGPGQGFGELFF.